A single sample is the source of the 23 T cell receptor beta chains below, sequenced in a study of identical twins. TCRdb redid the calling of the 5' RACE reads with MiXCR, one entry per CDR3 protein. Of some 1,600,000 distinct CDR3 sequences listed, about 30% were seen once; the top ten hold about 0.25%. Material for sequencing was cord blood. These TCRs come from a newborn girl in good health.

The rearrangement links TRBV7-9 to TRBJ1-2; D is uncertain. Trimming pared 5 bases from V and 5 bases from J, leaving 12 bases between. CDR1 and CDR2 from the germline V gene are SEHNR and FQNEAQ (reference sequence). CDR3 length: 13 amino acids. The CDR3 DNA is TGTGCCAGCAGCCAAAGTACCCTTTATGGCTACACCTTC. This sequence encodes CASSQSTLYGYTF.

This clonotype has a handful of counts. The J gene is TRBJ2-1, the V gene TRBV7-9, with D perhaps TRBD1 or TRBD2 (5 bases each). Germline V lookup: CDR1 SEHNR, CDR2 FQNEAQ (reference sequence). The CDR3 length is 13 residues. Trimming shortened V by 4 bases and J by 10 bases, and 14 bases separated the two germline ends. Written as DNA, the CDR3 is TGTGCCAGCAGCTCGCTACTAGGGGAGGAGCAGTTCTTC. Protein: CASSSLLGEEQFF.

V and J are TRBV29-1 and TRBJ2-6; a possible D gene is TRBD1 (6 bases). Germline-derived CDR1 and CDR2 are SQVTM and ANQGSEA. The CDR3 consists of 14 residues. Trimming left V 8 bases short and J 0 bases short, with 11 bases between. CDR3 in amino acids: CSCTGSSGANVLTF. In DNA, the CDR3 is TGCAGCTGTACAGGGAGCTCTGGGGCCAACGTCCTGACTTTC.

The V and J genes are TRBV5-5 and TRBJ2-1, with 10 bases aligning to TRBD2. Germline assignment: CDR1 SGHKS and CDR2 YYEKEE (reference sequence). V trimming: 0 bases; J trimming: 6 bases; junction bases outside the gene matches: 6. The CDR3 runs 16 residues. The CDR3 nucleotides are TGTGCCAGCAGCTTGGAGAGCCCTAGCGGGAGCAATGAGCAGTTCTTC. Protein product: CASSLESPSGSNEQFF.

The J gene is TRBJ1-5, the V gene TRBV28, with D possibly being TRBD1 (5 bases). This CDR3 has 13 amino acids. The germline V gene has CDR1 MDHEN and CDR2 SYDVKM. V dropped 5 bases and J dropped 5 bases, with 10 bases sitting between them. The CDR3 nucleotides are TGTGCCAGCAGTCGGGACCACGATCAGCCCCAGCATTTT. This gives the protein CASSRDHDQPQHF.

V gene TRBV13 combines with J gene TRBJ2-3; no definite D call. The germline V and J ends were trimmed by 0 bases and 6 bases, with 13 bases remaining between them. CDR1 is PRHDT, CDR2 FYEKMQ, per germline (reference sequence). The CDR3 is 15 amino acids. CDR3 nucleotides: TGTGCCAGCAGCTTAGGAGGCTCCCTCACCGATACGCAGTATTTT. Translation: CASSLGGSLTDTQYF.

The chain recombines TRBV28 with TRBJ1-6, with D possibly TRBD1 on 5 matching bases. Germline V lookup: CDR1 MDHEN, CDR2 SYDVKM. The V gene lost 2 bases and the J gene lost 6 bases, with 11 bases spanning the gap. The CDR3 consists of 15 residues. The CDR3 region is CASSLTRGINSPLHF. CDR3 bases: TGTGCCAGCAGTTTAACAAGGGGAATTAATTCACCCCTCCACTTT.

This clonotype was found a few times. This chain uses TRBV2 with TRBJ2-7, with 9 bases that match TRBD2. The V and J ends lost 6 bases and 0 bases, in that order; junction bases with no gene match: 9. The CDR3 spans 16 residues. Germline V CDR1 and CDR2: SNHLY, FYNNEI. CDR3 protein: CASREREAGSSYEQYF. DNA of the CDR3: TGTGCCAGCAGGGAGCGGGAGGCCGGGAGCTCCTACGAGCAGTACTTC.

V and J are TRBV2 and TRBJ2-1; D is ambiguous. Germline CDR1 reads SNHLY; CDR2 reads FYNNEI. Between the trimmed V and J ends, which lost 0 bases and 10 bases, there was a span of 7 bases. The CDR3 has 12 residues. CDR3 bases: TGTGCCAGCAGTGAAGCGCTAGACGAGCAGTTCTTC. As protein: CASSEALDEQFF.

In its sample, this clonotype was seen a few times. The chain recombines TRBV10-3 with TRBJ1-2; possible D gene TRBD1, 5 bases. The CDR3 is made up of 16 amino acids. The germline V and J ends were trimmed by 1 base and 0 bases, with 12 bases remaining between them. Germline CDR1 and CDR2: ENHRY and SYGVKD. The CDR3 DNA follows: TGTGCCATCAGTGAGTACAGGAGGCCCCCTAACTATGGCTACACCTTC. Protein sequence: CAISEYRRPPNYGYTF.

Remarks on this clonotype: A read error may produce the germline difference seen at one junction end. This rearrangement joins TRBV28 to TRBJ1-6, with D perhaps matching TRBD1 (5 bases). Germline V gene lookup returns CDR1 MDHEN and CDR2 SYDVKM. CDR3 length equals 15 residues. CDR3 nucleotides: TGTGCCACCACAGGCCCCCTGGACTATAATTCACCCCCCCACTTT. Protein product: CATTGPLDYNSPPHF.

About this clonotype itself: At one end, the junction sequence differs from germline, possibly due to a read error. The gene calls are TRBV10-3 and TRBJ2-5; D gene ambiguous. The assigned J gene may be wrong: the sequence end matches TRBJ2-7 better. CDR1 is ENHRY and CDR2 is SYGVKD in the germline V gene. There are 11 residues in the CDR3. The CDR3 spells CAIGEVYEQYF. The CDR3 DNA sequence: TGTGCCATCGGTGAGGTCTACGAGCAGTACTTC.

The CDR3 region has the DNA TGCAGCGTGGCGACAGGGGTGATTGGGACTGAAGCTTTCTTT. Its protein is CSVATGVIGTEAFF. The V gene is TRBV29-1, the J gene TRBJ1-1; TRBD1 matches 8 bases. This CDR3 contains 14 residues. J lost 5 bases, V lost 6 bases, and 11 bases had no gene match. The germline CDR1 and CDR2 sequences are SQVTM and ANQGSEA.

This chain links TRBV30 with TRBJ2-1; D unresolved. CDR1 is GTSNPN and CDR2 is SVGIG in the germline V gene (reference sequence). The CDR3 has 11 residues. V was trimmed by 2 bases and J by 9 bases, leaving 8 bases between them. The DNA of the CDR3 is TGTGCCTGGAGTCTCGGAAGTGAGCAGTTCTTC. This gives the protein CAWSLGSEQFF.

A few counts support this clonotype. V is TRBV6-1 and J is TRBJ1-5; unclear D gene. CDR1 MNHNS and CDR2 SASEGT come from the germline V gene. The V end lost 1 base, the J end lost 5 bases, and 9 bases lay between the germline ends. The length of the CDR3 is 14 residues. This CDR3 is CASSEVTVDQPQHF. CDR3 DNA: TGTGCCAGCAGTGAAGTCACAGTGGATCAGCCCCAGCATTTT.

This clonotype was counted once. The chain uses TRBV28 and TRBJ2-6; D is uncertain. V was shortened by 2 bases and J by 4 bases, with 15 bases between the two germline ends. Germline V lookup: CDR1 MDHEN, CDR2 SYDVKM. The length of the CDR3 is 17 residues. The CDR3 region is CASSLLTLQAGANVLTF. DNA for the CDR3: TGTGCCAGCAGTTTACTGACGCTTCAGGCCGGGGCCAACGTCCTGACTTTC.

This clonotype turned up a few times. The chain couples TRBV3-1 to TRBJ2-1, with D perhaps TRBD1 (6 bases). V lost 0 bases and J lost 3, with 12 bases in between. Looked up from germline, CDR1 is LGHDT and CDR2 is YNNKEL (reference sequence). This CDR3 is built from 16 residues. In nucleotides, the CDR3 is TGTGCCAGCAGCCAAGATGTTGGACAGCTCTACAATGAGCAGTTCTTC. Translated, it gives CASSQDVGQLYNEQFF.

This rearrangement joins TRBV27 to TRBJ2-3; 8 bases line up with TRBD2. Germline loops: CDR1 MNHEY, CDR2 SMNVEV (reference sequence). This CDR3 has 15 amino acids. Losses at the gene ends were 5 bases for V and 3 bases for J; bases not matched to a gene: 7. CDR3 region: CASSARGGRTDTQYF. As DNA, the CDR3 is TGTGCCAGCAGTGCCCGGGGGGGCAGGACAGATACGCAGTATTTT.

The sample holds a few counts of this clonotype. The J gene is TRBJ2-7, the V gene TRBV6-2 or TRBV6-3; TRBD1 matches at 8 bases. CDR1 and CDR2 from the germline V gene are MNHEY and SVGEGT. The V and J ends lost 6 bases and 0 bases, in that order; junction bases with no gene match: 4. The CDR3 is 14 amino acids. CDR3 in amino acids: CASRSTGGSYEQYF. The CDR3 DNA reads TGTGCCAGCAGATCCACAGGGGGCTCCTACGAGCAGTACTTC.

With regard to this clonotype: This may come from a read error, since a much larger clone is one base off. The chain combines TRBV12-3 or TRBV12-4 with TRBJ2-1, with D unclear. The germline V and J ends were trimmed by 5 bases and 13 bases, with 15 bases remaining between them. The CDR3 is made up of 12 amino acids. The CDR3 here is CASSRTAETQFF. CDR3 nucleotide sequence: TGTGCCAGCAGTCGAACAGCCGAGACCCAGTTCTTC.

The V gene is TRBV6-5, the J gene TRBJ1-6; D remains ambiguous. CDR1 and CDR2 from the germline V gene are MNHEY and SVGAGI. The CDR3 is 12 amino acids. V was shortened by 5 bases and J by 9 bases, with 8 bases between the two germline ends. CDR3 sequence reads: CASSGLGSPLHF. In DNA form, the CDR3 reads TGTGCCAGCAGTGGCTTAGGTTCACCCCTCCACTTT.

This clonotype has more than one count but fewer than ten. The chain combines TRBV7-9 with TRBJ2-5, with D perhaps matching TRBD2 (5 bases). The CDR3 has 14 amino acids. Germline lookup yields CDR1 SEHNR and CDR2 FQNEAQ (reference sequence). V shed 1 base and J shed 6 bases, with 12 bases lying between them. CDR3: CASSLVRERKTQYF. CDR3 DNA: TGTGCCAGCAGCTTAGTGAGGGAGAGGAAGACCCAGTACTTC.

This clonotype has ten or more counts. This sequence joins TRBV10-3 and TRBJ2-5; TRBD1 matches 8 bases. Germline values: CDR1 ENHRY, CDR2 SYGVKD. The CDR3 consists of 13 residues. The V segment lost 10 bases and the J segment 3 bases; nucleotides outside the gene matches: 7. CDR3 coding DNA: TGTGCCACCCAGACAGGGGTTGAAGAGACCCAGTACTTC. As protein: CATQTGVEETQYF.